Following are 13 T cell receptor beta chains from one sample sequenced in a study of CD8 T cells in Susac syndrome. A quantity of roughly 0.5 to 1 ug RNA underwent reverse transcription using random hexamers. TCRdb called the immunoSEQ multiplex PCR reads again in MiXCR, with one record for every CDR3 protein. The sample consists of some 130,000 distinct CDR3 sequences, 85% to 95% of them appearing once. What was sequenced was CD8+ T cells from PBMCs. The receptors derive from a human donor with Susac syndrome.

The CDR3: CASSLGPGGTEAFF. The CDR3 coding sequence is TGTGCCAGCAGTTTAGGCCCAGGGGGCACTGAAGCTTTCTTT. This chain uses TRBV12-3 or TRBV12-4 with TRBJ1-1, with 7 bases fitting TRBD1. The J segment lost 4 bases and the V segment lost 1 base, leaving 3 bases of the junction unmatched. CDR3 length: 14 amino acids.

The chain joins TRBV9 to TRBJ1-2; maybe TRBD1 (6 bases). CDR3 length equals 16 residues. Germline loops: CDR1 SGDLS, CDR2 YYNGEE. V was shortened by 0 bases and J by 4 bases, with 16 bases between the two germline ends. CDR3 DNA: TGTGCCAGCAGCGTAGTACCCCCAACCAGGGGCTATGGCTACACCTTC. Translation gives CASSVVPPTRGYGYTF.

The V gene is TRBV19, the J gene TRBJ1-2; possibly TRBD1 for D (5 bases). Germline V gene data show CDR1 as LNHDA and CDR2 as SQIVND (reference sequence). Trimming cost V 7 bases and J 6 bases, with 12 bases left between them. The CDR3 consists of 12 residues. The CDR3 is CASNKGTDGYTF. DNA of the CDR3: TGTGCCAGTAATAAAGGGACGGATGGCTACACCTTC. The variable domain in full, completed from reference TRBV19 and TRBJ1-2, reads DGGITQSPKYLFRKEGQNVTLSCEQNLNHDAMYWYRQDPGQGLRLIYYSQIVNDFQKGDIAEGYSVSREKKESFPLTVTSAQKNPTAFYLCASNKGTDGYTFGSGTRLTVV.

The J gene is TRBJ2-5, the V gene TRBV20-1, with a possible D match to TRBD1 (6 bases). The CDR3 runs to 16 residues. CDR1 is DFQATT and CDR2 is SNEGSKA in the germline V gene (reference sequence). V was pared by 6 bases and J by 0 bases, with 20 bases between. The CDR3 loop is CSARRPRQAYQETQYF. The CDR3 DNA sequence: TGCAGTGCCAGGCGCCCTCGACAGGCGTACCAAGAGACCCAGTACTTC.

This sequence joins TRBV29-1 and TRBJ2-7; D not certain. This CDR3 region has 13 residues. Trimming pared 4 bases from V and 2 bases from J, leaving 12 bases between. CDR1 is SQVTM, CDR2 ANQGSEA, per germline. The CDR3 coding sequence is TGCAGCGTTGGCGGCGGACCAGCCTACGAGCAGTACTTC. This codes for CSVGGGPAYEQYF.

This chain uses TRBV4-1 with TRBJ2-3; no firm D call. CDR3 size: 17 residues. CDR1 and CDR2 (germline): MGHRA, YSYEKL. The V end was cut by 1 base, the J end by 1 base, with 15 bases between. In DNA, the CDR3 is TGCGCCAGCAGCCAAGGTCCATCCCCGCCCCGCACAGATACGCAGTATTTT. It translates to CASSQGPSPPRTDTQYF.

The chain couples TRBV20-1 to TRBJ2-1; 8 bases align to TRBD2. J was trimmed by 7 bases and V by 5 bases; bases with no gene match: 4. This CDR3 is 12 amino acids long. Germline V gene sequence: CDR1 DFQATT, CDR2 SNEGSKA (reference sequence). The CDR3 bases are TGCAGTGCTCGGGGGGGGGAGAATGAGCAGTTCTTC. It translates to CSARGGENEQFF.

The DNA for the CDR3 is TGTGCCAGCAGTCCCTCGACAGGGGATTTGAGGGGCTACACCTTC. It codes for CASSPSTGDLRGYTF. The chain combines TRBV27 with TRBJ1-2; 8 bases align to TRBD1. The CDR3 runs to 15 residues. The germline gives CDR1 MNHEY, CDR2 SMNVEV (reference sequence). V trimming: 5 bases; J trimming: 8 bases; junction bases outside the gene matches: 13.

This chain connects TRBV20-1 to TRBJ2-1; no reliable D call. The CDR3 is 14 amino acids. The germline CDR1 and CDR2 sequences are DFQATT and SNEGSKA (reference sequence). V lost 2 bases and J lost 9, with 17 bases in between. In DNA, the CDR3 is TGCAGTGCTAGACCTTATGGTGTTGTGGGTGAGCAGTTCTTC. Amino acids: CSARPYGVVGEQFF.

This clonotype appeared a single time. This chain joins TRBV27 and TRBJ2-5; D is perhaps TRBD2 (6 bases). This CDR3 is 16 amino acids long. V lost 6 bases to trimming and J lost 0 bases, with 17 bases between them. The germline CDR1 and CDR2 sequences are MNHEY and SMNVEV (reference sequence). The CDR3 sequence is CASRMTPGLHQETQYF. DNA of the CDR3: TGTGCCAGCAGGATGACACCGGGACTGCACCAAGAGACCCAGTACTTC.

The chain couples TRBV19 to TRBJ2-3; D uncertain. This CDR3 comprises 10 residues. Germline lookup yields CDR1 LNHDA and CDR2 SQIVND (reference sequence). In DNA form, the CDR3 reads TGTCGCCCTTGCACAGATACGCAGTATTTT. Its protein product is CRPCTDTQYF.

In DNA form, the CDR3 reads TGTGCCAGCAGGAAGGGACAGTCCAAAAACTATGGCTACACCTTC. This gives the protein CASRKGQSKNYGYTF. The chain recombines TRBV6-5 with TRBJ1-2; the match to TRBD1 covers 7 bases. After removal of 6 bases from V and 2 bases from J, the junction contained 9 bases not matched to a gene. Germline V gene sequence: CDR1 MNHEY, CDR2 SVGAGI. The CDR3 is 15 amino acids.

V gene TRBV9 combines with J gene TRBJ2-7, with TRBD2 as a possible D gene (5 bases). The CDR3 loop spans 18 amino acids. The germline gives CDR1 SGDLS, CDR2 YYNGEE. Trimming took off 4 bases at V and 5 bases at J, with 28 bases between the two ends. CDR3 protein: CASSPRGQTPLFFHEQYF. CDR3 DNA: TGTGCCAGCAGCCCAAGAGGGCAGACCCCACTTTTTTTCCACGAGCAGTACTTC.